This is a list of T cell receptor beta chains from one sample in a study of shared clonotypes between healthy human individuals. Repertoires were generated with immunoSEQ multiplex PCR, while TCRdb's copy carries only in-frame clones and drops some. The data contain more than 2 million clones, 85% to 95% of them singletons. Sequencing input: naive CD4+ T cells sorted from blood. These receptors came from a man aged 18-30 years in good health. CDR3s include the opening cysteine and the closing phenylalanine or tryptophan. D genes are given only for firm matches. Size is stated for part of the rows, as once, few or many counts, or as a class when the clone is expanded.

v_call	d_call	cdr3_length	j_call	clone_size	cdr3_aa	cdr3_nt
TRBV27	.	15	TRBJ2-3	.	CASSFIGGLADTQYF	TGTGCCAGCAGTTTTATTGGGGGGCTCGCAGATACGCAGTATTTT
TRBV11-3	.	12	TRBJ2-3	once	CASSVGTDTQYF	TGTGCCAGCAGCGTTGGCACAGATACGCAGTATTTT
TRBV5-1	.	11	TRBJ1-2	.	CASSLNAGYTF	TGCGCCAGCAGCTTAAATGCTGGCTACACCTTC
TRBV6-1	.	16	TRBJ2-7	.	CASSEMASVVSYEQYF	TGTGCCAGCAGTGAAATGGCGTCAGTTGTATCCTACGAGCAGTACTTC
TRBV2	TRBD1	13	TRBJ1-1	.	CASSERRTGGAFF	TGTGCCAGCAGTGAAAGGCGGACAGGGGGGGCTTTCTTT
TRBV30	TRBD2	16	TRBJ2-7	once	CAWSVGRTSWAYEQYF	TGTGCCTGGAGTGTAGGGCGGACTAGCTGGGCCTACGAGCAGTACTTC
TRBV5-1	TRBD2	17	TRBJ2-7	.	CASSLAGLAGYSYEQYF	TGCGCCAGCAGCTTGGCCGGGCTAGCGGGCTACTCCTACGAGCAGTACTTC
TRBV7-7	TRBD1	14	TRBJ1-1	.	CASSISGGRAEAFF	TGTGCTAGCAGCATATCAGGGGGCCGGGCTGAAGCTTTCTTT
TRBV29-1	TRBD2	16	TRBJ2-7	few	CSARTSGRVGRIEQYF	TGCAGCGCCCGGACTAGCGGGAGGGTCGGGCGTATCGAGCAGTACTTC
TRBV7-2	.	17	TRBJ2-3	.	CASSLVSGLFITDTQYF	TGTGCCAGCAGCTTAGTTTCCGGTTTATTCATCACAGATACGCAGTATTTT
TRBV28	.	12	TRBJ1-3	.	CASGGGGNTIYF	TGTGCCAGCGGGGGCGGTGGAAACACCATATATTTT
TRBV4-1	TRBD1	16	TRBJ2-7	.	CASSQTQQGVRYEQYF	TGCGCCAGCAGCCAAACCCAACAGGGGGTCCGCTACGAGCAGTACTTC
TRBV18	.	13	TRBJ2-5	.	CASSPGQRETQYF	TGTGCCAGCTCCCCAGGACAGAGGGAGACCCAGTACTTC
TRBV6-1	TRBD2	15	TRBJ2-5	.	CASSAELAGKKTQYF	TGTGCCAGCAGTGCGGAACTAGCGGGGAAAAAGACCCAGTACTTC
TRBV6-6	.	15	TRBJ2-7	.	CASSPTDRSTYEQYF	TGTGCCAGCAGTCCAACTGACAGGTCCACCTACGAGCAGTACTTC
TRBV30	.	11	TRBJ1-1	.	CAWSVRGEAFF	TGTGCCTGGAGTGTCAGAGGGGAAGCTTTCTTT
TRBV6-5	.	14	TRBJ1-1	.	CASSYRVGFTEAFF	TGTGCCAGCAGTTACAGGGTCGGGTTCACTGAAGCTTTCTTT
TRBV6-1	.	14	TRBJ1-1	.	CASSVVLLNTEAFF	TGTGCCAGCAGTGTCGTCTTACTGAACACTGAAGCTTTCTTT
TRBV4-1	.	17	TRBJ1-4	.	CASSQVKGGPTNEKLFF	TGCGCCAGCAGCCAAGTGAAGGGCGGTCCAACTAATGAAAAACTGTTTTTT
TRBV18	.	13	TRBJ1-4	.	CASSPGGNEKLFF	TGTGCCAGCTCACCAGGAGGGAATGAAAAACTGTTTTTT
TRBV7-8	TRBD1	16	TRBJ2-7	.	CASSPQPGTGAYEQYF	TGTGCCAGCAGCCCCCAGCCCGGGACAGGGGCCTACGAGCAGTACTTC
TRBV6-1	.	15	TRBJ1-6	.	CASRLGLIDNSPLHF	TGTGCCAGCAGGCTTGGACTGATTGATAATTCACCCCTCCACTTT
TRBV2	.	15	TRBJ2-1	.	CASQSSESSYNEQFF	TGTGCCAGTCAGTCATCTGAGAGCTCCTACAATGAGCAGTTCTTC
TRBV18	.	15	TRBJ2-7	.	CASSPPAGHYNEQYF	TGTGCCAGCTCACCACCCGCGGGACACTACAACGAGCAGTACTTC
TRBV5-1	.	12	TRBJ2-5	.	CASSSVGETQYF	TGCGCCAGCAGCTCCGTCGGGGAGACCCAGTACTTC
TRBV2	.	15	TRBJ1-5	.	CASQLGYRGNQPQHF	TGTGCCAGCCAATTAGGTTACCGGGGCAATCAGCCCCAGCATTTT